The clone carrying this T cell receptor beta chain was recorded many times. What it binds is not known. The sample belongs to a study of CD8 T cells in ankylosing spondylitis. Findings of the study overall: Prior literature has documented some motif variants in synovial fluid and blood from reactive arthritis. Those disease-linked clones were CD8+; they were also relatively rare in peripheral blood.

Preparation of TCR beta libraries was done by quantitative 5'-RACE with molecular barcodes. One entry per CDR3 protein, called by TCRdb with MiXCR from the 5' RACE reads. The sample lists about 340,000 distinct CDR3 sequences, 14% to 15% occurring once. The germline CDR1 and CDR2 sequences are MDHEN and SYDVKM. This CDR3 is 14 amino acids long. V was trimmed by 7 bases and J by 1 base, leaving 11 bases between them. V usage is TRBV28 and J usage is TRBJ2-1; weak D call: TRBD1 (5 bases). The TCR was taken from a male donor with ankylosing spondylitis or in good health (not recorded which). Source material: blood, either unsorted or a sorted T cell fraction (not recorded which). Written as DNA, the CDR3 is TGTGCCAGCACGGACATTCGTTCCTACAATGAGCAGTTCTTC. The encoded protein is CASTDIRSYNEQFF.